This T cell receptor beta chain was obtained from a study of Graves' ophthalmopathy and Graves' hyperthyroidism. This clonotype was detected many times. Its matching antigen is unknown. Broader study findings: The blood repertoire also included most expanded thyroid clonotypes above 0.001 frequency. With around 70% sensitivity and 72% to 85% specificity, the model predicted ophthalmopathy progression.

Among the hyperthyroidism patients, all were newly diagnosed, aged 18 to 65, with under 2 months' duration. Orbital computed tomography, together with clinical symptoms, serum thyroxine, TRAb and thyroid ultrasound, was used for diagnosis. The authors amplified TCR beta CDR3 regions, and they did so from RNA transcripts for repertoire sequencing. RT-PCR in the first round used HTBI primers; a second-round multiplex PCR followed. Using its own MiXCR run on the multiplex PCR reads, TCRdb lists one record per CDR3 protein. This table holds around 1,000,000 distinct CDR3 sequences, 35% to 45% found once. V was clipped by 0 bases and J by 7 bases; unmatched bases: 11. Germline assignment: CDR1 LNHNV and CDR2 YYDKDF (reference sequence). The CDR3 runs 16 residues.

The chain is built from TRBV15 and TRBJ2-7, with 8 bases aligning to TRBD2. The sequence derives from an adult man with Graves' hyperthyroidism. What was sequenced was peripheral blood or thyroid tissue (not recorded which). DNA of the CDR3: TGTGCCACCAGCAGAGATCTTAGTACTAGCGGACGGGAGCAGTACTTC. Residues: CATSRDLSTSGREQYF.